Below are 9 T cell receptor beta chains sequenced from a single sample in a study of T cells after yellow fever vaccination. TCRdb analysed the 5' RACE reads with MiXCR anew, one entry per CDR3 protein. The profile covers over 25,000 distinct CDR3 sequences, with 4.5% to 6% appearing a single time and about an eighth taken by the ten largest. The source material was PBMCs, either bulk or a sorted T-cell subset (CD4+, CD8+, memory, or dextramer-sorted; not recorded which), sampled 15 days after the yellow fever booster vaccination. Every receptor here comes from a man aged 30-40 years who received the YFV17D yellow fever vaccine.

In this sample, this clonotype turned up many times. The CDR3 DNA sequence: TGTGCCAGCAGTAGTTCAGGGCACAGCGGCTACACCTTC. Protein product: CASSSSGHSGYTF. The chain is built from TRBV12-3 or TRBV12-4 and TRBJ1-2; weak D call: TRBD1 (5 bases). Trimming shortened V by 5 bases and J by 8 bases, and 15 bases separated the two germline ends. The CDR3 is made up of 13 amino acids.

Comments on this clonotype: A single base separates this from a much larger clone, so it may be a read error. The chain joins TRBV29-1 to TRBJ2-2; D may be TRBD2 (6 bases). V shed 7 bases and J shed 4 bases, with 13 bases lying between them. CDR3 size: 13 residues. Germline values: CDR1 SQVTM, CDR2 ANQGSEA. CDR3 sequence reads: CSAGTHLTGELFF. CDR3 DNA: TGCAGCGCCGGGACTCACCTCACCGGGGAGCTGTTTTTT.

V gene TRBV5-4 combines with J gene TRBJ1-1, with D possibly matching TRBD1 (5 bases). Per germline, CDR1 SGHNT and CDR2 YYREEE (reference sequence). Trimming took 4 bases from V and 4 from J, leaving 17 bases between them. This CDR3 region has 15 residues. The CDR3 DNA reads as TGTGCCAGCAGCAAGCTACTCCAGGGAGCCACTGAAGCTTTCTTT. This codes for CASSKLLQGATEAFF. The whole variable domain, remainder taken from reference TRBV5-4 and TRBJ1-1, is ETGVTQSPTHLIKTRGQQVTLRCSSQSGHNTVSWYQQALGQGPQFIFQYYREEENGRGNFPPRFSGLQFPNYSSELNVNALELDDSALYLCASSKLLQGATEAFFGQGTRLTVV.

This clonotype was counted many times. In DNA form, the CDR3 reads TGCACCAGCAGCCCGGCTAGGGAGACCCAGTACTTC. Encoded protein: CTSSPARETQYF. The chain couples TRBV1 to TRBJ2-5; TRBD2, the D gene given by the table, was not confirmed from the DNA. TRBV1 is termed a pseudogene. CDR3 length: 12 amino acids.

This clonotype has at least ten counts. V usage is TRBV7-9 and J usage is TRBJ2-7, with D perhaps TRBD1 (5 bases). The CDR3 extends over 13 amino acids. Germline loops: CDR1 SEHNR, CDR2 FQNEAQ (reference sequence). The V and J ends lost 2 bases and 6 bases respectively, with 11 bases between them. DNA of the CDR3: TGTGCCAGCAGCTTATTCGGCCAGGGCGAGCAGTACTTC. Its translation: CASSLFGQGEQYF.

This clonotype has ten or more counts. The chain uses TRBV3-1 and TRBJ2-5; D call uncertain. Germline V lookup: CDR1 LGHDT, CDR2 YNNKEL (reference sequence). V was trimmed by 4 bases and J by 5 bases, leaving 5 bases between them. There are 11 residues in the CDR3. CDR3 protein: CASSPSETQYF. CDR3 bases: TGTGCCAGCAGCCCAAGCGAGACCCAGTACTTC.

The chain joins TRBV5-6 to TRBJ2-3; D call uncertain. V shed 5 bases and J shed 6 bases, with 13 bases lying between them. The CDR3 has 13 residues. Germline V gives CDR1 SGHDT, CDR2 YYEEEE. The CDR3 DNA follows: TGTGCCAGCAGATCAACTGTGATGGATACGCAGTATTTT. This codes for CASRSTVMDTQYF.

This clonotype was counted at least ten times. The chain has TRBV7-2 and TRBJ1-3; no firm D call. This CDR3 is 14 amino acids long. Germline values: CDR1 SGHTA, CDR2 FQGNSA. V dropped 5 bases and J dropped 0 bases, with 8 bases sitting between them. CDR3 in amino acids: CASSRRNSGNTIYF. In nucleotides, the CDR3 is TGTGCCAGCAGCAGAAGAAACTCTGGAAACACCATATATTTT. Using reference TRBV7-2 and TRBJ1-3 for the parts outside the CDR3, the full variable domain is GAGVSQSPSNKVTEKGKDVELRCDPISGHTALYWYRQSLGQGLEFLIYFQGNSAPDKSGLPSDRFSAERTGGSVSTLTIQRTQQEDSAVYLCASSRRNSGNTIYFGEGSWLTVV.

This clonotype has ten or more counts. The chain carries TRBV5-4 and TRBJ2-1; 12 nucleotides agree with TRBD2. Per the germline V gene, CDR1 is SGHNT and CDR2 is YYREEE (reference sequence). V lost 2 bases to trimming and J lost 10 bases; unmatched junction nucleotides: 7. CDR3 size: 15 residues. The CDR3 DNA reads as TGTGCCAGCAGCTTCCGTCTTACTAGCGGGAGGGAGCAGTTCTTC. This gives the protein CASSFRLTSGREQFF.